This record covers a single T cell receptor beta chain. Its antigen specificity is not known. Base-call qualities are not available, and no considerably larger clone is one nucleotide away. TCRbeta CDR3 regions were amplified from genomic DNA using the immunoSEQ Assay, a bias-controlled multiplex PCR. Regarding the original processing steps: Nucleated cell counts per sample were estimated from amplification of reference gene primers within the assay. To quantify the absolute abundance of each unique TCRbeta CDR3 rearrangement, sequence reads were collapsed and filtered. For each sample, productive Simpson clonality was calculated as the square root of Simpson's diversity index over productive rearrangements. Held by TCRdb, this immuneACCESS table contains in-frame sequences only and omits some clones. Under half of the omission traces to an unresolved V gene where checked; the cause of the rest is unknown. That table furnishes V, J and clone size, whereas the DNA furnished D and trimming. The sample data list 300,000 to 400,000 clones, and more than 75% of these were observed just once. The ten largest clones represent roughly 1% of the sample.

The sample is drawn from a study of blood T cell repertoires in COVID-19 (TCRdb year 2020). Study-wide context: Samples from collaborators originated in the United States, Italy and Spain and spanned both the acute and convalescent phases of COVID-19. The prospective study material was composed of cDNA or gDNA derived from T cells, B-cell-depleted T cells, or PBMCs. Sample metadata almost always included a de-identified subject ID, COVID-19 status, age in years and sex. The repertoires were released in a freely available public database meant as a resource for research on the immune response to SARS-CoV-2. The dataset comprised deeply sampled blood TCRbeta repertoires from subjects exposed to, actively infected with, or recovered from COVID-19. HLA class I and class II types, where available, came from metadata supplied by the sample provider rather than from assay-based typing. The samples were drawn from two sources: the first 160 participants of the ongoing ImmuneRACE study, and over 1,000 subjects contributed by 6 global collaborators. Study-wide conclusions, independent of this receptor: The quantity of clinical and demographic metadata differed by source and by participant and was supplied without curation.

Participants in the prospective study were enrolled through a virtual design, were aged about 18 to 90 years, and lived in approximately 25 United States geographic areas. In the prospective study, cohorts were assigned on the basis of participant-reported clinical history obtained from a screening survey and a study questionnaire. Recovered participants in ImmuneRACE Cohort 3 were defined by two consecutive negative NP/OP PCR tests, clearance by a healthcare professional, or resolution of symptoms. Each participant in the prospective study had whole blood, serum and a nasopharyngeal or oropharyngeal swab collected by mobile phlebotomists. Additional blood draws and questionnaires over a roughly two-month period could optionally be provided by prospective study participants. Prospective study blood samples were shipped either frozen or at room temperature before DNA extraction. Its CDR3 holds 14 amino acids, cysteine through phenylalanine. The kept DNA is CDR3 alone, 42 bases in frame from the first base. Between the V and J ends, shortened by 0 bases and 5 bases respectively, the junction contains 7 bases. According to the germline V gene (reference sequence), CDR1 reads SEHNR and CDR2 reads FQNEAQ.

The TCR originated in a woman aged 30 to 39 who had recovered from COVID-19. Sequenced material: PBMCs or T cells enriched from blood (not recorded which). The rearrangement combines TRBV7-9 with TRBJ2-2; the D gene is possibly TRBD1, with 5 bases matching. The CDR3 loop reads CASSLAGRTGELFF. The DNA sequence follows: TGTGCCAGCAGCTTAGCGGGGCGAACCGGGGAGCTGTTTTTT.